This TCR beta chain was found in a study of STAT5B mutations in CD4+ large granular lymphocyte leukemia. Study-level findings and limits: 8/27 top patient clones versus 2/35 control clones were TRBV06-family.

About this clone itself: What it recognizes is unknown.

This CDR3 has 13 residues. Trimming removed 6 bases at V and 0 bases at J, with 8 bases between. In germline, CDR1 is MNHNY, CDR2 SVGAGI (reference sequence). Controls came from buffy coats of healthy blood donors. The assay was run at survey level. Assay: immunoSEQ multiplex PCR; the TCRdb copy retains only in-frame clones and omits some. The sample has around 23,000 clones, about four fifths seen once. This chain links TRBV6-6 with TRBJ1-1; a possible D gene is TRBD1 (5 bases). This receptor was taken from a human donor in good health. Source material: CD4+ T cells from blood buffy coats. The CDR3 protein is CASRQAMNTEAFF. The CDR3 DNA is TGTGCCAGCAGACAGGCGATGAACACTGAAGCTTTCTTT.